This T cell receptor (beta chain) was obtained from a study of breast tumors, draining lymph nodes, adjacent tissues. TCRdb itself ran the multiplex PCR reads through MiXCR, one entry per CDR3 protein. In the table there are fewer than 150,000 distinct CDR3 sequences, 21% of which are singletons. General study points: Luminal-like breast cancer showed significantly higher tumor–nontumor repertoire similarity than basal-like. Tumors had less TCR diversity than lymph nodes, more than nontumor tissue.

Axillary draining lymph nodes of breast cancer patients supplied the node samples. This clonotype was detected many times. The target antigen is unknown. Germline-derived CDR1 and CDR2 are ENHRY and SYGVKD. This CDR3 comprises 12 residues. The V gene end was trimmed by 6 bases and the J gene end by 2 bases; junction bases not matched to a gene: 0. This TCR came from a female donor with breast cancer. Some clones in this sample may be carry-over from other donors' samples. This chain joins TRBV10-3 and TRBJ2-7; 8 nucleotides agree with TRBD1. Sequencing was performed on axillary lymph node tissue. The chain's CDR3 is CAIRQGAYEQYF. In DNA form, the CDR3 reads TGTGCCATCAGACAGGGGGCCTACGAGCAGTACTTC.